Below, 14 T cell receptor beta chains from the same sample are listed, as sequenced in a study of T-cell memory formation after mild COVID-19 (dated by TCRdb to the early 2020s). Libraries came from 5' RACE. Sequenced on an Illumina NovaSeq 6000. Clones were called with MiXCR by TCRdb after fastp trimmed the public reads at Q25, and only in-frame beta chains were retained. Every CDR3 protein is listed once, alongside the most common genes and DNA of its rows. The table for this sample lists tens of thousands of distinct CDR3 sequences; around 25% of them were counted only once. Roughly 40% of the sample is taken by the ten largest. Sequencing was carried out using PBMCs or a T cell subset sorted from them (not recorded which). The source is a man aged 18 to 30 who had mild COVID-19 (a few samples of this study predate the infection). The sample titles of this study are shuffled in the database, so cell type and time point are left out; the donor was told from shared clones.

The genes are TRBV7-9 and TRBJ2-7, with 9 bases lining up with TRBD1. Germline CDR1 and CDR2: SEHNR and FQNEAQ (reference sequence). The CDR3 sequence is 13 residues long. Trimming cost V 5 bases and J 6 bases; bases outside gene matches: 5. The CDR3: CASSAGQGSEQYV. As DNA, the CDR3 is TGTGCCAGCAGCGCGGGACAGGGTAGCGAGCAGTACGTC.

The chain combines TRBV7-9 with TRBJ1-1, with TRBD1 matching 11 bases. From germline, CDR1 is SEHNR and CDR2 FQNEAQ (reference sequence). The V segment lost 4 bases and the J segment 5 bases; nucleotides outside the gene matches: 9. The CDR3 sequence is 16 residues long. The CDR3 DNA reads TGTGCCAGCAGCTCAGTGGACAGGGGGCCTCGGACTGAAGCTTTCTTT. This translates into CASSSVDRGPRTEAFF.

This clonotype was seen a few times. The chain couples TRBV7-9 to TRBJ2-7; D not certain. Trimming pared 2 bases from V and 5 bases from J, leaving 10 bases between. Germline V lookup: CDR1 SEHNR, CDR2 FQNEAQ (reference sequence). CDR3 length equals 13 residues. CDR3 DNA sequence: TGTGCCAGCAGCTTACCCACTGGACACGAGCAGTACGTC. Protein sequence: CASSLPTGHEQYV.

In its sample, this clonotype was seen many times. This CDR3 is CASSRGTEAFF. CDR3 nucleotide sequence: TGTGCCAGCAGCCGGGGGACTGAAGCTTTCTTT. The chain recombines TRBV7-9 with TRBJ1-1; D possibly corresponds to TRBD1 (5 bases). The germline gives CDR1 SEHNR, CDR2 FQNEAQ (reference sequence). The CDR3 is 11 amino acids. V lost 5 bases and J lost 5, with 6 bases in between.

This clonotype was seen a handful of times. The chain recombines TRBV6-5 with TRBJ1-1, with D perhaps matching TRBD1 (6 bases). The germline V gene encodes CDR1 MNHEY and CDR2 SVGAGI. Between the trimmed V and J ends, which lost 5 bases and 1 base, there was a span of 11 bases. The CDR3 covers 14 residues. CDR3 bases: TGTGCCAGCAGTCCCGGGGGCTGGAACACTGAAGCTTTCTTT. It codes for CASSPGGWNTEAFF.

A few counts support this clonotype. The genes are TRBV11-2 and TRBJ2-5, with TRBD1 identical over 9 bases. Losses at the gene ends were 5 bases for V and 3 bases for J; bases not matched to a gene: 7. CDR3 size: 15 residues. Germline V gene data show CDR1 as SGHAT and CDR2 as FQNNGV. CDR3 loop: CASSVPGTGKETQYF. The CDR3 DNA follows: TGTGCCAGCAGCGTCCCCGGGACAGGGAAAGAGACCCAGTACTTC.

This rearrangement joins TRBV27 to TRBJ1-5; D is unresolved. With 0 bases removed from V and 3 bases from J, the gap between germline ends came to 15 bases. Germline CDR1 is MNHEY and CDR2 is SMNVEV (reference sequence). The CDR3 length is 17 residues. The CDR3 DNA reads as TGTGCCAGCAGTTTATCAACCCCTCGGGGATACAATCAGCCCCAGCATTTT. Its protein product is CASSLSTPRGYNQPQHF.

This clonotype came up a few times. This chain uses TRBV4-3 with TRBJ2-1, with 7 bases lining up with TRBD2. After removal of 3 bases from V and 5 bases from J, the junction contained 7 bases not matched to a gene. This CDR3 is 15 amino acids long. Germline CDR1 reads LGHNA; CDR2 reads YSLEER. This CDR3 reads CASSHRGGVNNEQFF. CDR3 DNA sequence: TGCGCCAGCAGCCACCGCGGGGGTGTCAACAATGAGCAGTTCTTC.

The chain joins TRBV14 to TRBJ2-7; D tentatively reads TRBD1 or TRBD2 (5 bases each). The V gene lost 1 base and the J gene lost 6 bases, with 13 bases spanning the gap. CDR3 length: 14 residues. Germline V gene data show CDR1 as SGHDN and CDR2 as FVKESK. CDR3 nucleotide sequence: TGTGCCAGCAGCCAAGGTCTGGGGGTAGGCGAGCAGTACTTC. The encoded protein is CASSQGLGVGEQYF.

The J gene is TRBJ2-7, the V gene TRBV6-2 or TRBV6-3, with D perhaps given as TRBD1 or TRBD2 (5 bases each). Germline V gives CDR1 MNHEY, CDR2 SVGEGT. V gave up 7 bases and J gave up 2 bases, with 18 bases separating them. The CDR3 runs 15 residues. This chain's CDR3 is CASTPDGAPAYEQYF. In DNA, the CDR3 is TGTGCCAGCACCCCCGACGGGGCACCAGCCTACGAGCAGTACTTC.

This clonotype was picked up a small number of times. The chain recombines TRBV15 with TRBJ1-2; D gene uncertain. This CDR3 is 11 amino acids long. V was trimmed by 4 bases and J by 7 bases, leaving 7 bases between them. CDR1 and CDR2 from the germline V gene are LNHNV and YYDKDF (reference sequence). The CDR3: CATSTGRGYTF. In nucleotides, the CDR3 is TGTGCCACCAGCACAGGACGTGGCTACACCTTC.

J is TRBJ1-1 and V is TRBV6-6, with unresolved D. Germline CDR1 MNHNY, CDR2 SVGAGI (reference sequence). The CDR3 runs to 11 residues. V lost 7 bases, J lost 1 base, and 4 bases lay in between. The CDR3 DNA sequence: TGTGCCAGCAATAGGAACACTGAAGCTTTCTTT. It codes for CASNRNTEAFF.

The chain carries TRBV6-4 and TRBJ2-1; D unclear. CDR3 length: 13 residues. The V and J ends lost 6 bases and 6 bases respectively, with 12 bases between them. The V gene's germline CDR1 is MRHNA and CDR2 SNTAGT. The CDR3 nucleotides are TGTGCCAGCAGGGCCCGCGAGGCCAATGAGCAGTTCTTC. Protein sequence: CASRAREANEQFF.

This clonotype was detected only a few times. This chain connects TRBV4-1 to TRBJ2-3; D may be TRBD2 (5 bases). Germline V gene sequence: CDR1 MGHRA, CDR2 YSYEKL. The CDR3 has 15 residues. The V and J ends lost 0 bases and 2 bases respectively, with 9 bases between them. The CDR3 reads CASSQDGGLTDTQYF. CDR3 coding DNA: TGCGCCAGCAGCCAAGACGGCGGACTCACAGATACGCAGTATTTT.